This T cell receptor (beta chain) appears in the sequencing data of a study of STAT5B mutations in CD4+ large granular lymphocyte leukemia. Points from the study as a whole: 8/27 top patient clones versus 2/35 control clones were TRBV06-family.

This was a survey-level run. Libraries were prepared by immunoSEQ multiplex PCR; TCRdb keeps only in-frame clonotypes and omits some of them. The repertoire consists of about 26,000 clones, with over 70% occurring once and the leading ten covering approximately 1.1%. Germline CDR1 MNHNY, CDR2 SVGAGI (reference sequence). The CDR3 totals 15 residues. V was trimmed by 0 bases and J by 5 bases, leaving 10 bases between them. A note on this clone: The antigen is undetermined.

This rearrangement joins TRBV6-6 to TRBJ1-4; no clear D gene. The sequencing sample was made of CD4+ T cells from blood buffy coats. This clonotype was obtained from a human donor in good health. The DNA for the CDR3 is TGTGCCAGCAGTTACTCGAAAGGGCTGAATGAAAAACTGTTTTTT. Translation gives CASSYSKGLNEKLFF.